A single sample is the source of the 14 T cell receptor beta chains below, sequenced in a study of blood T cell repertoires in COVID-19. Assay: immunoSEQ multiplex PCR; the TCRdb copy retains only in-frame clones and omits some. The sample yields hundreds of thousands of clones, more than 70% seen once. The source material was peripheral blood. These receptors were taken from a woman aged 30 to 39 with COVID-19, enrolled during active disease.

This rearrangement joins TRBV6-2 or TRBV6-3 to TRBJ2-1; 7 positions agree with TRBD2. The trim removed 4 bases at V and 9 bases at J, leaving 9 bases unmatched. CDR1 and CDR2 from the germline V gene are MNHEY and SVGEGT. The CDR3 totals 14 residues. CDR3 coding DNA: TGTGCCAGCAGTTCGGGGGGTTTTGGAGCTGAGCAGTTCTTC. This sequence encodes CASSSGGFGAEQFF.

A single count supports this clone. V is TRBV28 and J is TRBJ2-7; possible D gene TRBD2, 7 bases. The CDR3 extends over 15 amino acids. The V end was cut by 7 bases, the J end by 2 bases, with 18 bases between. Per germline, CDR1 MDHEN and CDR2 SYDVKM. CDR3 sequence (DNA): TGTGCCAGCATCACACCCGGGGGGCCCACCTACGAGCAGTACTTC. Amino acid sequence: CASITPGGPTYEQYF. The full variable domain, with the rest looked up from reference TRBV28 and TRBJ2-7, is DVKVTQSSRYLVKRTGEKVFLECVQDMDHENMFWYRQDPGLGLRLIYFSYDVKMKEKGDIPEGYSVSREKKERFSLILESASTNQTSMYLCASITPGGPTYEQYFGPGTRLTVT.

The chain employs TRBV11-3 and TRBJ1-2; D gene uncertain. Per germline, CDR1 SGHNT and CDR2 YENEEA. Between the trimmed V and J ends, which lost 0 bases and 7 bases, there was a span of 9 bases. The CDR3 covers 13 residues. CDR3 amino acids: CASSLDHTTGYTF. The CDR3 DNA follows: TGTGCCAGCAGCTTAGATCACACAACTGGCTACACCTTC. Variable domain in full (rest from reference TRBV11-3 and TRBJ1-2): EAGVVQSPRYKIIEKKQPVAFWCNPISGHNTLYWYLQNLGQGPELLIRYENEEAVDDSQLPKDRFSAERLKGVDSTLKIQPAELGDSAVYLCASSLDHTTGYTFGSGTRLTVV.

The chain employs TRBV19 and TRBJ2-1; D unclear. Trimming stripped 3 bases from V and 12 bases from J, with 12 bases between. CDR1 LNHDA and CDR2 SQIVND come from the germline V gene (reference sequence). The CDR3 is 12 amino acids. The DNA of the CDR3 is TGTGCCAGTAGTATCGGTAAGAGCCGGCAGTTCTTC. Protein product: CASSIGKSRQFF.

The V gene is TRBV24-1, the J gene TRBJ2-7, with TRBD1 matching over 11 bases. Germline CDR1 is KGHDR and CDR2 is SFDVKD. The CDR3 is 18 amino acids. Unmatched junction bases numbered 10, after V lost 1 base and J lost 3 bases. CDR3: CATSDFNVIGTGGYEQYF. The CDR3 DNA reads as TGTGCCACCAGTGATTTTAACGTCATCGGGACAGGGGGCTACGAGCAGTACTTC.

This rearrangement joins TRBV10-3 to TRBJ2-7; a weak D match, TRBD2 (6 bases). The germline gives CDR1 ENHRY, CDR2 SYGVKD. The ends were cut back, 4 bases at V and 6 bases at J, with 22 bases in the middle. The CDR3 is 16 residues long. CDR3: CAISGPGGLVGREQYF. As DNA, the CDR3 is TGTGCCATCAGTGGGCCCGGGGGACTGGTCGGTCGCGAGCAGTACTTC.

This clone turned up a few times. The rearrangement uses TRBV28 and TRBJ2-3, with D uncertain. The CDR3 is 11 residues long. With 11 bases removed from V and 3 bases from J, the gap between germline ends came to 9 bases. Germline values: CDR1 MDHEN, CDR2 SYDVKM. As DNA, the CDR3 is TGTGCCTCCCAGGAAACAGATACGCAGTATTTT. It codes for CASQETDTQYF.

Concerning this clone itself: Other nucleotide sequences in the sample specify the same CDR3. The rearrangement joins TRBV7-6 to TRBJ1-1, with a tentative D call TRBD1 (5 bases). Germline values: CDR1 SGHVS, CDR2 FNYEAQ. V lost 1 base and J 1 base, leaving 7 bases between the germline ends. The CDR3 totals 14 residues. In nucleotides, the CDR3 is TGTGCCAGCAGCTTAGGGGGCGGGAACACTGAAGCTTTCTTT. It specifies CASSLGGGNTEAFF.

This chain uses TRBV5-8 with TRBJ2-7; D is undetermined. V was cut by 1 base and J by 6 bases, with 8 bases left in between. This CDR3 has 12 amino acids. The germline CDR1 and CDR2 sequences are SGHTS and YDEGEE. The CDR3 DNA is TGTGCCAGCAGCTTGATTATTTCCGAGCAGTACTTC. Protein product: CASSLIISEQYF.

The chain carries TRBV9 and TRBJ1-2, with 9 positions matching TRBD1. The CDR3 covers 16 residues. V shed 0 bases and J 3 bases; nucleotides not matched to a gene: 6. Germline assignment: CDR1 SGDLS and CDR2 YYNGEE. The CDR3 sequence: CASSVAWDRVDYGYTF. CDR3 coding DNA: TGTGCCAGCAGCGTAGCGTGGGACAGGGTGGACTATGGCTACACCTTC.

This clone was observed a single time. This chain connects TRBV18 to TRBJ1-2; possible D gene TRBD1, 5 bases. The germline V and J ends were trimmed by 3 bases and 6 bases, with 14 bases remaining between them. CDR1 is KGHSH and CDR2 is LQKENI in the germline V gene. The CDR3 consists of 14 residues. The CDR3 coding sequence is TGTGCCAGCTCACCGGAAGGGGCAGGAGATGGCTACACCTTC. It specifies CASSPEGAGDGYTF.

The chain uses TRBV15 and TRBJ2-1, with 10 positions matching TRBD2. This CDR3 spans 15 amino acids. CDR1 is LNHNV and CDR2 is YYDKDF in the germline V gene (reference sequence). The ends lost 0 bases at V and 12 bases at J; junction bases unmatched: 8. CDR3 coding DNA: TGTGCCACCAGCAGAGATCTGGCTAGCGGGAGACCGCAGTTCTTC. This gives the protein CATSRDLASGRPQFF. Complete variable domain (other parts from reference TRBV15 and TRBJ2-1): DAMVIQNPRYQVTQFGKPVTLSCSQTLNHNVMYWYQQKSSQAPKLLFHYYDKDFNNEADTPDNFQSRRPNTSFCFLDIRSPGLGDTAMYLCATSRDLASGRPQFFGPGTRLTVL.

This chain connects TRBV4-2 to TRBJ2-7; 8 bases match TRBD2. The CDR3 runs 14 residues. V trimming: 0 bases; J trimming: 6 bases; junction bases outside the gene matches: 4. Germline V gene sequence: CDR1 LGHNA, CDR2 YNFKEQ. The CDR3 region has the DNA TGTGCCAGCAGCCAAGACCCGGGACTAGTCGAGCAGTACTTC. Its translation: CASSQDPGLVEQYF.

The chain recombines TRBV28 with TRBJ1-6; 7 nucleotides line up with TRBD1. The germline gives CDR1 MDHEN, CDR2 SYDVKM. J lost 5 bases, V lost 6 bases, and 4 bases had no gene match. CDR3 length: 14 amino acids. CDR3 in amino acids: CASRPGQDNSPLHF. In DNA form, the CDR3 reads TGTGCCAGCAGGCCCGGACAGGATAATTCACCCCTCCACTTT.